This T cell receptor (beta chain) was identified during a study of T-cell reconstitution after alpha-beta-depleted transplantation in children. Preparation of the TCRbeta library was carried out with unique molecular identifiers. TCRdb used MiXCR to reprocess the PCR reads, holding one entry per CDR3 protein. The sample shows roughly 190,000 distinct CDR3 sequences, roughly 15% of them seen only once. The CDR3 covers 13 residues. V gave up 3 bases and J gave up 7 bases, with 10 bases separating them. The germline V gene has CDR1 MDHEN and CDR2 SYDVKM. This TCR derives from a human donor who donated a stem cell graft to a child with acute lymphoblastic leukemia. The source material was PBMCs from the stem cell graft donor, sampled from the stem cell graft. This sequence joins TRBV28 and TRBJ1-5; TRBD1 is a possible D gene (6 bases). This CDR3 is CASSFVGGQPQHF. The DNA for the CDR3 is TGTGCCAGCAGTTTCGTGGGGGGCCAGCCCCAGCATTTT.